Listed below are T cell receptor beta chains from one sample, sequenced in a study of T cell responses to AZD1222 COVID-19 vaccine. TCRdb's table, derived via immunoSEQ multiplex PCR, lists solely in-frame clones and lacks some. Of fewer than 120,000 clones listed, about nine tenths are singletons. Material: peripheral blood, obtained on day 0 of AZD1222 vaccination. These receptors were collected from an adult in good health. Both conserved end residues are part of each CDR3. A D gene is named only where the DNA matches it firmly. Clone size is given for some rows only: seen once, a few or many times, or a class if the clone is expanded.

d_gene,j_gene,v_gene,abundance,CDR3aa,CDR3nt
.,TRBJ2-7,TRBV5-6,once,CASSLSPTYEQYF,TGTGCCAGCAGCTTGAGTCCTACCTACGAGCAGTACTTC
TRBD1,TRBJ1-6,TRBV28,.,CASSQPGQGNSPLHF,TGTGCCAGCAGTCAGCCGGGACAGGGGAATTCACCCCTCCACTTT
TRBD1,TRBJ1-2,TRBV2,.,CASSDQGAWKGYTF,TGTGCCAGCAGTGACCAGGGGGCGTGGAAAGGCTACACCTTC
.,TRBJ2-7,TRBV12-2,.,CASRSGSNYEQYF,TGTGCAAGTCGCTCAGGGTCCAACTACGAGCAGTACTTC
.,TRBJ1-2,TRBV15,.,CATSRGDGGDGYTF,TGTGCCACCAGCAGGGGAGACGGGGGGGACGGCTACACCTTC
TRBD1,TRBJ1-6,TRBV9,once,CASSVEGTANSPLHF,TGTGCCAGCAGCGTAGAGGGGACAGCTAATTCACCCCTCCACTTT
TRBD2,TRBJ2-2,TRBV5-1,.,CASSWRTSGGSNTGELFF,TGCGCCAGCAGCTGGAGGACTAGCGGGGGGTCGAACACCGGGGAGCTGTTTTTT
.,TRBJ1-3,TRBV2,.,CASSDLTGSGNTIYF,TGTGCCAGCAGTGACTTGACGGGTTCTGGAAACACCATATATTTT
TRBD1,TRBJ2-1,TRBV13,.,CASSVQGDEQFF,TGTGCCAGCAGCGTTCAGGGGGATGAGCAGTTCTTC
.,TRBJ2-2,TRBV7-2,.,CASSLAVGGGSVLRSTGELFF,TGTGCCAGCAGCTTAGCGGTCGGTGGCGGCAGCGTCCTTCGGAGCACCGGGGAGCTGTTTTTT
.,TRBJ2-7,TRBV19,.,CASSSSGRSYEQYF,TGTGCCAGTAGCTCATCGGGCCGGTCCTACGAGCAGTACTTC
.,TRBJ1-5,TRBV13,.,CASSTGTSNQPQHF,TGTGCCAGCAGCACCGGGACCAGCAATCAGCCCCAGCATTTT
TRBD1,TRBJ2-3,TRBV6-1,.,CASSEEGRGRADTQYF,TGTGCCAGCAGTGAAGAGGGAAGGGGGCGCGCGGATACGCAGTATTTT
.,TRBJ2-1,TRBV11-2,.,CASSRRGLYNEQFF,TGTGCCAGCAGCCGACGGGGTTTATACAATGAGCAGTTCTTC
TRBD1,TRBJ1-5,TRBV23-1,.,CATPMGQYNQPQHF,TGCGCCACCCCGATGGGACAGTACAATCAGCCCCAGCATTTT
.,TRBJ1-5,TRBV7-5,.,CVRSRGVRVTNQPQHF,TGTGTCAGAAGCCGGGGCGTGCGGGTTACTAATCAGCCCCAGCATTTT
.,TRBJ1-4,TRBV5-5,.,CASSGTLGANEKLFF,TGTGCCAGCAGCGGAACATTGGGGGCTAATGAAAAACTGTTTTTT
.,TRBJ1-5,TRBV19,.,CASSIGASVGSNQPQHF,TGTGCCAGTAGTATAGGGGCATCGGTCGGTAGCAATCAGCCCCAGCATTTT
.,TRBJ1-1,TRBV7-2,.,CASSLGQFNTEAFF,TGTGCCAGCAGCTTAGGACAGTTCAACACTGAAGCTTTCTTT
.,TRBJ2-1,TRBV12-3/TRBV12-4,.,CASSTNNEQFF,TGTGCCAGCAGCACGAACAATGAGCAGTTCTTC
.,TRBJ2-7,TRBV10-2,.,CASSDGREQYF,TGCGCCAGCAGTGATGGGCGGGAGCAGTACTTC
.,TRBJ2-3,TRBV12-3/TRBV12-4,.,CASSDGNTDTQYF,TGTGCCAGCAGTGACGGCAACACAGATACGCAGTATTTT
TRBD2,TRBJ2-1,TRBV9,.,CASSVPNSGGAYNEQFF,TGTGCCAGCAGCGTACCAAACAGCGGGGGGGCCTACAATGAGCAGTTCTTC
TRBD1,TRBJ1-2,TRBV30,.,CAWSSGQGRSYTF,TGTGCCTGGAGTTCGGGACAGGGGAGAAGCTACACCTTC
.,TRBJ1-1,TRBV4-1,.,CASSPSLNTEAFF,TGCGCCAGCAGCCCCTCTCTGAACACTGAAGCTTTCTTT
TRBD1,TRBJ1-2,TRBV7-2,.,CASSLYRGYGYTF,TGTGCCAGCAGCTTGTACAGGGGCTATGGCTACACCTTC
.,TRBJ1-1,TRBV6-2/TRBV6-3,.,CASSYRGLTMNTEAFF,TGTGCCAGCAGTTATCGCGGGTTAACGATGAACACTGAAGCTTTCTTT
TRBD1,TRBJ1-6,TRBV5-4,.,CASSLDGRGRVSPLHF,TGTGCCAGCAGCTTGGATGGCAGGGGGCGGGTTTCACCCCTCCACTTT
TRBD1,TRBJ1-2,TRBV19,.,CASSMGQIANYGYTF,TGTGCCAGTAGTATGGGACAGATTGCTAACTATGGCTACACCTTC
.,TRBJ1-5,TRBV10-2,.,CASSESGGRGQPQHF,TGCGCCAGCAGTGAGTCGGGTGGTAGGGGTCAGCCCCAGCATTTT
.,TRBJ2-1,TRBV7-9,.,CASSSPGAGEQFF,TGTGCCAGCAGCTCCCCGGGGGCCGGTGAGCAGTTCTTC
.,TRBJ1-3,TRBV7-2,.,CASSSRRALNTIYF,TGTGCCAGCAGCTCTCGGAGGGCACTAAACACCATATATTTT
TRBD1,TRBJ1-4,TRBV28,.,CASSFDRGLGEKLFF,TGTGCCAGCAGTTTCGACAGGGGGCTTGGGGAAAAACTGTTTTTT
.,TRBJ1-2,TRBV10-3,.,CAISGPGDYGYTF,TGTGCCATCAGTGGGCCGGGGGACTATGGCTACACCTTC
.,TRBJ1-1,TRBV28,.,CASSPAGARTEAFF,TGTGCCAGCAGTCCCGCGGGGGCGCGCACTGAAGCTTTCTTT
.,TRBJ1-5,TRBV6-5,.,CASGQEFNQPQHF,TGTGCATCGGGGCAAGAATTCAATCAGCCCCAGCATTTT
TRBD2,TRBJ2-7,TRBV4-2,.,CASSQEASGGSYEQYF,TGTGCCAGCAGCCAAGAAGCTAGCGGGGGGTCCTACGAGCAGTACTTC
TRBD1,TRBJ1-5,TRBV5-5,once,CASSITGGNQPQHF,TGTGCCAGCAGTATTACAGGGGGCAATCAGCCCCAGCATTTT
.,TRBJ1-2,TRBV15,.,CATSRDRGDYGYTF,TGTGCCACCAGCAGAGATCGGGGGGACTATGGCTACACCTTC
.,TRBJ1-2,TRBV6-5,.,CASGREGYGYTF,TGTGCCAGCGGGAGGGAGGGCTATGGCTACACCTTC
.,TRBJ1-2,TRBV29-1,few,CSVSTGRAYGYTF,TGCAGCGTTTCGACAGGTCGGGCTTATGGCTACACCTTC
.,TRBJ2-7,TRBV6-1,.,CASSDPGGGYEQYF,TGTGCCAGCAGTGACCCCGGAGGGGGCTACGAGCAGTACTTC
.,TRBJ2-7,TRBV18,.,CASSPRSGAARNEQYF,TGTGCCAGCTCACCACGTTCAGGGGCTGCCCGGAACGAGCAGTACTTC
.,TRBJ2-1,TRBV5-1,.,CASSQSERPLVREQFF,TGCGCCAGCAGCCAGTCGGAGCGGCCCTTGGTGAGGGAGCAGTTCTTC
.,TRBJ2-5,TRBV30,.,CAWRGLARETQYF,TGTGCCTGGAGGGGACTGGCGAGGGAGACCCAGTACTTC
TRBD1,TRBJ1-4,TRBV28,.,CASSFSGGINEKLFF,TGTGCCAGCAGTTTTTCAGGGGGCATAAATGAAAAACTGTTTTTT
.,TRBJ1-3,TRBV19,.,CASTPGGGRGSGNTIYF,TGTGCCAGTACCCCCGGGGGGGGGCGCGGCTCTGGAAACACCATATATTTT
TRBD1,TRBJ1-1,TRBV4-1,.,CASSPGQIATEAFF,TGCGCCAGCAGCCCGGGACAGATCGCCACTGAAGCTTTCTTT
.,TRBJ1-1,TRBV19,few,CATAAKGDTEAFF,TGTGCCACCGCAGCCAAGGGGGACACTGAAGCTTTCTTT
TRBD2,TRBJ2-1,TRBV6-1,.,CASSEDSSGGLTWDEQFF,TGTGCCAGCAGTGAAGACAGTAGCGGGGGGTTAACCTGGGATGAGCAGTTCTTC
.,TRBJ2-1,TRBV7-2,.,CASSLAKGLPYNEQFF,TGTGCCAGCAGCTTAGCCAAGGGGCTCCCCTACAATGAGCAGTTCTTC
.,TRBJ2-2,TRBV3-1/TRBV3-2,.,CASSQDPRLVENTGELFF,TGTGCCAGCAGCCAAGATCCTAGACTGGTGGAAAATACCGGGGAGCTGTTTTTT
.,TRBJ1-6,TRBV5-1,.,CASSFGGRANSPLHF,TGCGCCAGCAGCTTTGGGGGCAGGGCCAATTCACCCCTCCACTTT
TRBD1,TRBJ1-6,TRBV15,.,CATRQSAGQGGSYNSPLHF,TGTGCCACCAGGCAGAGTGCGGGACAGGGTGGTTCCTATAATTCACCCCTCCACTTT
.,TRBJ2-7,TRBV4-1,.,CASSQGQLSSYEQYF,TGCGCCAGCAGCCAAGGACAGCTGAGCTCCTACGAGCAGTACTTC
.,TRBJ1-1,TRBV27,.,CASNEGGYMNTEAFF,TGTGCCAGCAATGAGGGAGGATACATGAACACTGAAGCTTTCTTT
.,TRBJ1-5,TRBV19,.,CASSIGWGGSNQPQHF,TGTGCCAGTAGTATCGGTTGGGGGGGGAGCAATCAGCCCCAGCATTTT
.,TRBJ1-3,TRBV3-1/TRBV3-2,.,CASSQYINSGNTIYF,TGTGCCAGCAGCCAATACATCAACTCTGGAAACACCATATATTTT
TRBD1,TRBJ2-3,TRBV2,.,CASSHNRGLGTDTQYF,TGTGCCAGCAGTCACAACAGGGGGCTCGGCACAGATACGCAGTATTTT
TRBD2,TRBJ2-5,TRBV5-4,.,CASSLGEGKTQYF,TGTGCCAGCAGCTTGGGGGAGGGGAAGACCCAGTACTTC